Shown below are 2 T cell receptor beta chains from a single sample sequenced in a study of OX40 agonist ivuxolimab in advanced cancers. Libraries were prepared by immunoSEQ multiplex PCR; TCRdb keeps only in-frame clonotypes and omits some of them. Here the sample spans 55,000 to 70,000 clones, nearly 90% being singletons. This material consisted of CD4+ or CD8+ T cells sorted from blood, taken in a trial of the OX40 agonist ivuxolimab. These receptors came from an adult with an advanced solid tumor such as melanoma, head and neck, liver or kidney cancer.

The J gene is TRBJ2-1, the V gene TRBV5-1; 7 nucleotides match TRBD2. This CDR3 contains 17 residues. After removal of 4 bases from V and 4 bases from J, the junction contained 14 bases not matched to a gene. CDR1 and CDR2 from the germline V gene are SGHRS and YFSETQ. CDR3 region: CASSPPVRLAEYNEQFF. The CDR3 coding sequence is TGCGCCAGCAGCCCACCGGTACGGCTAGCGGAGTACAATGAGCAGTTCTTC.

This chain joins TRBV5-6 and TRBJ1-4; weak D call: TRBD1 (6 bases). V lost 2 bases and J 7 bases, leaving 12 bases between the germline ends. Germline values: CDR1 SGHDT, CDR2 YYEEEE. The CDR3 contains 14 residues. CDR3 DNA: TGTGCCAGCAGCTTCGGACAGAGGGGTGAAAAACTGTTTTTT. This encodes CASSFGQRGEKLFF.